This T cell receptor (beta chain) was documented in a study of response to subunit inactivated influenza vaccine. The junction had 4 bases not matched to a gene; V was cut back by 3 bases and J by 4 bases. This CDR3 is 14 amino acids long. Germline V gives CDR1 GTSNPN, CDR2 SVGIG (reference sequence). In TCRdb, the RT-PCR reads were re-called with MiXCR into one record per CDR3 protein. This table has around 710,000 distinct CDR3 sequences, about 14% appearing once. The clonotype comes from a middle-aged man who received an inactivated influenza vaccine. The chain couples TRBV30 to TRBJ2-1; 9 nucleotides align to TRBD2. The sample was PBMCs from blood, taken 14 to 15 days before vaccination. The CDR3 loop reads CAWSGLASYNEQFF. CDR3 DNA: TGTGCCTGGAGCGGACTAGCGTCGTACAATGAGCAGTTCTTC.